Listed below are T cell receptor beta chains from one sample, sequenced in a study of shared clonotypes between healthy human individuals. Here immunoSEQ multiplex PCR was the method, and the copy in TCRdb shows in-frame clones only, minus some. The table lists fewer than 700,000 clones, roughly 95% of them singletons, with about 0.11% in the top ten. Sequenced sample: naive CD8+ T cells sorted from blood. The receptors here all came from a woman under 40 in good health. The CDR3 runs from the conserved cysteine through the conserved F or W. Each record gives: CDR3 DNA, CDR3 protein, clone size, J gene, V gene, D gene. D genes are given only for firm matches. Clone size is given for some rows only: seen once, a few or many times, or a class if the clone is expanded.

CDR3nt: TGTGCCAGCAGTTTGGACGCCGAGAACAATGAGCAGTTCTTC
CDR3aa: CASSLDAENNEQFF
abundance: .
j_gene: TRBJ2-1
v_gene: TRBV27
d_gene: .

CDR3nt: TGTGCCAGCAGCCTGAAAACAGGGATGAATCAGCCCCAGCATTTT
CDR3aa: CASSLKTGMNQPQHF
abundance: .
j_gene: TRBJ1-5
v_gene: TRBV28
d_gene: .

CDR3nt: TGTGCCTGGAGTGTCGGGAATAGCGGGAGCCGATACGAGCAGTACTTC
CDR3aa: CAWSVGNSGSRYEQYF
abundance: .
j_gene: TRBJ2-7
v_gene: TRBV30
d_gene: TRBD2

CDR3nt: TGTGCCAGCAGGGAACTAGCGGGAGGGCCTGTAGACAATGAGCAGTTCTTC
CDR3aa: CASRELAGGPVDNEQFF
abundance: .
j_gene: TRBJ2-1
v_gene: TRBV5-4
d_gene: TRBD2

CDR3nt: TGCGCCAGCAGCCCTGGTGGGGCCAATGAGCAGTTCTTC
CDR3aa: CASSPGGANEQFF
abundance: .
j_gene: TRBJ2-1
v_gene: TRBV5-1
d_gene: .

CDR3nt: TGTGCCAGCAGTCTGCAGGGGGCAGCCTACGAGCAGTACTTC
CDR3aa: CASSLQGAAYEQYF
abundance: .
j_gene: TRBJ2-7
v_gene: TRBV27
d_gene: TRBD1

CDR3nt: TGTGCCAGCAGGCCCGAGGGATCGGGCACTGAAGCTTTCTTT
CDR3aa: CASRPEGSGTEAFF
abundance: .
j_gene: TRBJ1-1
v_gene: TRBV2
d_gene: .

CDR3nt: TGCGCCAGCAGCCAATCTCCCGCAGGGACGAATGAGCAGTTCTTC
CDR3aa: CASSQSPAGTNEQFF
abundance: .
j_gene: TRBJ2-1
v_gene: TRBV4-1
d_gene: .

CDR3nt: TGCAGCGTCTCCTCCGGGACAGCTTACGAGCAGTACTTC
CDR3aa: CSVSSGTAYEQYF
abundance: .
j_gene: TRBJ2-7
v_gene: TRBV29-1
d_gene: TRBD1

CDR3nt: TGTGCCAGCAGCTTGATTAATGAGCAGTTCTTC
CDR3aa: CASSLINEQFF
abundance: few
j_gene: TRBJ2-1
v_gene: TRBV5-4
d_gene: .

CDR3nt: TGTGCCAGTGTGGGGGGTTTGGATGCTTTCTTT
CDR3aa: CASVGGLDAFF
abundance: .
j_gene: TRBJ1-1
v_gene: TRBV6-1
d_gene: .

CDR3nt: TGTGCCAGCCAGTTCAGGTTAACAGATACGCAGTATTTT
CDR3aa: CASQFRLTDTQYF
abundance: .
j_gene: TRBJ2-3
v_gene: TRBV28
d_gene: .

CDR3nt: TGTGCCAGCAGTTTACAAGGGGGAAATACGCAGTATTTT
CDR3aa: CASSLQGGNTQYF
abundance: .
j_gene: TRBJ2-3
v_gene: TRBV28
d_gene: .

CDR3nt: TGCGCCAGCAGTGGAGCCGGGACAGGCCTCTACGAGCAGTACTTC
CDR3aa: CASSGAGTGLYEQYF
abundance: .
j_gene: TRBJ2-7
v_gene: TRBV10-2
d_gene: TRBD1

CDR3nt: TGTGCCAGCAGCTTGACAGGGCCTGATACGCAGTATTTT
CDR3aa: CASSLTGPDTQYF
abundance: .
j_gene: TRBJ2-3
v_gene: TRBV13
d_gene: TRBD1

CDR3nt: TGTGCCAGCAGCCCCAGCGGGAGTTCCTACGAGCAGTACTTC
CDR3aa: CASSPSGSSYEQYF
abundance: .
j_gene: TRBJ2-7
v_gene: TRBV27
d_gene: TRBD2

CDR3nt: TGTGCCAGCAGCGGCCGGGACAGGGGTCGTGACAATGAGCAGTTCTTC
CDR3aa: CASSGRDRGRDNEQFF
abundance: once
j_gene: TRBJ2-1
v_gene: TRBV13
d_gene: TRBD1

CDR3nt: TGTGCCAGTAGCTGGGGGACAGGGGCTTACAATCAGCCCCAGCATTTT
CDR3aa: CASSWGTGAYNQPQHF
abundance: .
j_gene: TRBJ1-5
v_gene: TRBV19
d_gene: TRBD1

CDR3nt: TGTGCCAGCAGCTCTGGGACTAGCGGGAGAGAGCAGTTCTTC
CDR3aa: CASSSGTSGREQFF
abundance: .
j_gene: TRBJ2-1
v_gene: TRBV11-2
d_gene: TRBD2

CDR3nt: TGTGCCAGCAGCGGCGGGGTTCTTTACGAGCAGTACTTC
CDR3aa: CASSGGVLYEQYF
abundance: .
j_gene: TRBJ2-7
v_gene: TRBV21-1
d_gene: .

CDR3nt: TGTGCCAGCAGTTTAGGGGGCTCTGGCAATCAGCCCCAGCATTTT
CDR3aa: CASSLGGSGNQPQHF
abundance: .
j_gene: TRBJ1-5
v_gene: TRBV27
d_gene: .

CDR3nt: TGTGCCAGCGGGGGTCTAGCGGGGGACACCGGGGAGCTGTTTTTT
CDR3aa: CASGGLAGDTGELFF
abundance: .
j_gene: TRBJ2-2
v_gene: TRBV27
d_gene: TRBD2

CDR3nt: TGTGCCAGCAGCAGTACAGAATATTTAAGTCAGCCCCAGCATTTT
CDR3aa: CASSSTEYLSQPQHF
abundance: .
j_gene: TRBJ1-5
v_gene: TRBV5-6
d_gene: .

CDR3nt: TGTGCCAGCAGCAGGTTAGGCGAGCAGTACTTC
CDR3aa: CASSRLGEQYF
abundance: .
j_gene: TRBJ2-7
v_gene: TRBV7-8
d_gene: .

CDR3nt: TGTGCCAGCACCCCGGGGGGGGGTGCGGGTGGCTACACCTTC
CDR3aa: CASTPGGGAGGYTF
abundance: .
j_gene: TRBJ1-2
v_gene: TRBV27
d_gene: .

CDR3nt: TGCGCCAGCAGTGAGTCGACTAGCGGGAAGGATGAGCAGTTCTTC
CDR3aa: CASSESTSGKDEQFF
abundance: .
j_gene: TRBJ2-1
v_gene: TRBV10-1
d_gene: TRBD2

CDR3nt: TGTGCCAGCAGCCAATCCCCCCCGGGGACACTTAACTACGAGCAGTACTTC
CDR3aa: CASSQSPPGTLNYEQYF
abundance: .
j_gene: TRBJ2-7
v_gene: TRBV16
d_gene: .

CDR3nt: TGTGCCAGCAGCCCAGACGCCCATACGCAGTATTTT
CDR3aa: CASSPDAHTQYF
abundance: once
j_gene: TRBJ2-3
v_gene: TRBV7-8
d_gene: .

CDR3nt: TGTGCCAGCAGCGGAGGACGACACGCTGAAGCTTTCTTT
CDR3aa: CASSGGRHAEAFF
abundance: few
j_gene: TRBJ1-1
v_gene: TRBV9
d_gene: .

CDR3nt: TGTGCCAGCAGCTTATGGGGTAGGACAGGGATGGGGAATGAGCAGTTCTTC
CDR3aa: CASSLWGRTGMGNEQFF
abundance: .
j_gene: TRBJ2-1
v_gene: TRBV7-9
d_gene: TRBD1

CDR3nt: TGTGCCAGCAGTTTATCTCCGGGACGGAGGGTTGGCGAGCAGTACTTC
CDR3aa: CASSLSPGRRVGEQYF
abundance: .
j_gene: TRBJ2-7
v_gene: TRBV28
d_gene: .

CDR3nt: TGTGCCAGTAGTATATTGACAGGGGCCACCGGGGAGCTGTTTTTT
CDR3aa: CASSILTGATGELFF
abundance: .
j_gene: TRBJ2-2
v_gene: TRBV19
d_gene: TRBD1

CDR3nt: TGCGCCAGCAGTGCGACTAGCGGGAATGAGCAGTTCTTC
CDR3aa: CASSATSGNEQFF
abundance: .
j_gene: TRBJ2-1
v_gene: TRBV10-1
d_gene: TRBD2

CDR3nt: TGTGCCAGTAGTACCGACACTGAAGCTTTCTTT
CDR3aa: CASSTDTEAFF
abundance: .
j_gene: TRBJ1-1
v_gene: TRBV19
d_gene: .

CDR3nt: TGTGCCAGCAGCTTGGGACTAGCGGGATTAAGCGAGCAGTACTTC
CDR3aa: CASSLGLAGLSEQYF
abundance: .
j_gene: TRBJ2-7
v_gene: TRBV5-4
d_gene: TRBD2